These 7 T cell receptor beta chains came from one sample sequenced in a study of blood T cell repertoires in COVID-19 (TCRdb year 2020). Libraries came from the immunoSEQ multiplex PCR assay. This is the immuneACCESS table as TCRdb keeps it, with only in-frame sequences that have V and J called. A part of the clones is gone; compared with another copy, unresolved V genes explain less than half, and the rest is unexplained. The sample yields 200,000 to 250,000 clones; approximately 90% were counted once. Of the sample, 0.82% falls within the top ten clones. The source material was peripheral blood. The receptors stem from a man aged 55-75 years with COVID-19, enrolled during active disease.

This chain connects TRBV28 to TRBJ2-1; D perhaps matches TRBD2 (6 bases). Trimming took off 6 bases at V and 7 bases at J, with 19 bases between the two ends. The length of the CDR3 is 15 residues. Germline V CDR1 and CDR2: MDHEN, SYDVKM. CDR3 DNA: TGTGCCAGCAGCGATGCTATGGGACTCTGGAATGAGCAGTTCTTC. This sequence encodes CASSDAMGLWNEQFF.

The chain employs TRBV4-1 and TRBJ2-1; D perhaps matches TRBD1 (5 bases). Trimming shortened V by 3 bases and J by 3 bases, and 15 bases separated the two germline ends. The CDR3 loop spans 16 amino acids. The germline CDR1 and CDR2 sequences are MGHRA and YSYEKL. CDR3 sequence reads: CASSQQDRGLYNEQFF. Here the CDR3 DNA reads TGCGCCAGCAGCCAGCAAGACAGAGGCCTCTACAATGAGCAGTTCTTC.

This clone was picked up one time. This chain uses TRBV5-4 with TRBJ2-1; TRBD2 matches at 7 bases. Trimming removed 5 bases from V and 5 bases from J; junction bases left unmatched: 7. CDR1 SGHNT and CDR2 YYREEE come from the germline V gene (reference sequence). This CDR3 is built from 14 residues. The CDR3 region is CASSREGAHNEQFF. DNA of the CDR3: TGTGCCAGCAGTAGGGAGGGAGCTCACAATGAGCAGTTCTTC.

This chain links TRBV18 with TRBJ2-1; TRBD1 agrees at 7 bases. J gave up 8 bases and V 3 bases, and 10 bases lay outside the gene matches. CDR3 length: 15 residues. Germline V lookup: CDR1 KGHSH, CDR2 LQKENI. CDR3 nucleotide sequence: TGTGCCAGCTCACCCAAAGACAGGGTCAACGATGAGCAGTTCTTC. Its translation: CASSPKDRVNDEQFF.

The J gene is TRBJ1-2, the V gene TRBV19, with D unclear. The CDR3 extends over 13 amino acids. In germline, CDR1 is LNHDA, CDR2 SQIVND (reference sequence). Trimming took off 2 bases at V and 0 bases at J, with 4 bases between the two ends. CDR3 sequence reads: CASSISTNYGYTF. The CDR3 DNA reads TGTGCCAGTAGTATAAGCACTAACTATGGCTACACCTTC.

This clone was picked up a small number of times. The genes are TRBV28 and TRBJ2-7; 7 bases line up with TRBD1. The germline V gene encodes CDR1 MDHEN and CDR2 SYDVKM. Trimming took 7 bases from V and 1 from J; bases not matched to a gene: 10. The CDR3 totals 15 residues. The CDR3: CASTQTGFLSYEQYF. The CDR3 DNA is TGTGCCAGCACCCAGACAGGGTTCCTTTCCTACGAGCAGTACTTC.

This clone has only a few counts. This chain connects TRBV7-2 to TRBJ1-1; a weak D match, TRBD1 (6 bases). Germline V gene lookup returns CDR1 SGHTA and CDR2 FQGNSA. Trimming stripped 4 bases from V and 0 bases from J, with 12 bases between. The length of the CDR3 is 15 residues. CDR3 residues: CASSSQGQLNTEAFF. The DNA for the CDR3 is TGTGCCAGCAGCTCTCAGGGACAACTGAACACTGAAGCTTTCTTT.